These 29 T cell receptor beta chains came from one sample sequenced in a study of cytomegalovirus exposure and HLA in healthy donors (dated by TCRdb to about 2017). The protocol used for the library was the immunoSEQ multiplex PCR assay. A mixture of 60 forward primers for TCR Vbeta segments and 13 reverse primers for TCR Jbeta segments was used in the multiplex PCR. TCRdb re-hosts the immuneACCESS table, in-frame sequences only. Its copies lack some clones; in the studies checked, an unresolved V gene accounts for under half of them, and the cause for the rest is not known. A total of 65,000 to 95,000 clones appear in this sample, around 85% of them only once. The biggest ten clones account for around 15% of the sample. Sequencing was done on a sample of PBMCs. The source of these receptors is a human donor in good health.

This clone was seen more than once but under ten times. The rearrangement links TRBV7-6 to TRBJ1-1; TRBD1 matches 8 bases. CDR3 length: 15 amino acids. Germline CDR1 is SGHVS and CDR2 is FNYEAQ. V lost 5 bases to trimming and J lost 0 bases; unmatched junction nucleotides: 5. CDR3 protein: CASSPGQGLNTEAFF. The DNA for the CDR3 is TGTGCCAGCAGCCCTGGACAGGGCTTGAACACTGAAGCTTTCTTT.

In its sample, this clone was seen once. The chain couples TRBV27 to TRBJ2-3, with TRBD1 as a possible D gene (5 bases). Trimming cost V 9 bases and J 2 bases, with 15 bases left between them. The CDR3 is 14 amino acids. Germline CDR1 is MNHEY and CDR2 is SMNVEV (reference sequence). The CDR3 coding sequence is TGTGCCAGTACTGGGGCAGGGATCACAGATACGCAGTATTTT. Its protein product is CASTGAGITDTQYF.

The chain carries TRBV7-9 and TRBJ2-3, with TRBD2 matching over 7 bases. Germline-derived CDR1 and CDR2 are SEHNR and FQNEAQ (reference sequence). J was trimmed by 2 bases and V by 4 bases; bases with no gene match: 6. The CDR3 is 15 amino acids. CDR3 sequence reads: CASSSTSLDTDTQYF. The DNA of the CDR3 is TGTGCCAGCAGCTCGACTAGCTTGGACACAGATACGCAGTATTTT.

In nucleotides, the CDR3 is TGTGCCACCCCGTTTATAATCCTGACTTTC. Translating gives CATPFIILTF. The gene calls are TRBV5-5 and TRBJ2-6, with D unclear. The CDR3 spans 10 residues. CDR1 is SGHKS, CDR2 YYEKEE, per germline (reference sequence). Trimming shortened V by 9 bases and J by 14 bases, and 12 bases separated the two germline ends.

V is TRBV19 and J is TRBJ1-2, with 10 positions matching TRBD1. Germline V gene sequence: CDR1 LNHDA, CDR2 SQIVND (reference sequence). This CDR3 has 17 amino acids. The junction had 12 bases not matched to a gene; V was cut back by 0 bases and J by 8 bases. This chain's CDR3 is CASSIDRFGTGVSGYTF. DNA of the CDR3: TGTGCCAGTAGTATAGATCGATTCGGGACAGGGGTTTCAGGCTACACCTTC.

This clone showed up just once. The chain joins TRBV6-5 to TRBJ2-1; a weak D match, TRBD2 (5 bases). The CDR3 totals 13 residues. In germline, CDR1 is MNHEY, CDR2 SVGAGI. The V end was cut by 5 bases, the J end by 5 bases, with 10 bases between. As DNA, the CDR3 is TGTGCCAGCAGTGCCGACGGGGACAATGAGCAGTTCTTC. It codes for CASSADGDNEQFF.

The chain combines TRBV5-5 with TRBJ1-1; D is possibly TRBD1 (5 bases). Germline lookup yields CDR1 SGHKS and CDR2 YYEKEE (reference sequence). V was pared by 4 bases and J by 5 bases, with 15 bases between. The length of the CDR3 is 14 residues. As DNA, the CDR3 is TGTGCCAGCAGCCGAACCGGGGAGGGGACTGAAGCTTTCTTT. Its translation: CASSRTGEGTEAFF.

This chain connects TRBV7-9 to TRBJ1-3; the D gene is possibly TRBD1 (6 bases). The germline gives CDR1 SEHNR, CDR2 FQNEAQ (reference sequence). Trimming left V 5 bases short and J 0 bases short, with 23 bases between. This CDR3 has 19 amino acids. In DNA form, the CDR3 reads TGTGCCAGCAGCCTCCGGACAGCTTTATATTCCCCCTCTGGAAACACCATATATTTT. This gives the protein CASSLRTALYSPSGNTIYF.

This clone was detected only a few times. This same CDR3 is encoded by further DNA sequences in the sample. The J gene is TRBJ2-3, the V gene TRBV5-6; 13 nucleotides match TRBD2. The ends lost 1 base at V and 2 bases at J; junction bases unmatched: 4. This CDR3 is 17 amino acids long. Germline V gene sequence: CDR1 SGHDT, CDR2 YYEEEE. The CDR3 loop is CASSLIGLAGDTDTQYF. Written as DNA, the CDR3 is TGTGCCAGCAGCTTGATCGGACTAGCGGGGGACACAGATACGCAGTATTTT.

This clone was counted only a few times. V usage is TRBV5-4 and J usage is TRBJ2-3, with 7 bases fitting TRBD1. After removal of 0 bases from V and 0 bases from J, the junction contained 1 base not matched to a gene. Per germline, CDR1 SGHNT and CDR2 YYREEE (reference sequence). The CDR3 has 15 residues. CDR3 nucleotide sequence: TGTGCCAGCAGCTTGGACAGGGGAAGCACAGATACGCAGTATTTT. It translates to CASSLDRGSTDTQYF.

This rearrangement joins TRBV5-1 to TRBJ2-6, with 10 nucleotides matching TRBD1. Per germline, CDR1 SGHRS and CDR2 YFSETQ. Losses at the gene ends were 6 bases for V and 2 bases for J; bases not matched to a gene: 14. This CDR3 has 19 amino acids. CDR3 sequence: CASKMSPGQGPTGANVLTF. CDR3 bases: TGCGCCAGCAAGATGTCCCCGGGACAGGGGCCGACTGGGGCCAACGTCCTGACTTTC.

The chain joins TRBV5-6 to TRBJ2-1; 7 nucleotides line up with TRBD1. The CDR3 runs to 14 residues. Germline V CDR1 and CDR2: SGHDT, YYEEEE. V was clipped by 5 bases and J by 9 bases; unmatched bases: 11. Written as DNA, the CDR3 is TGTGCCAGCAGTTTTGGGACAGCGGTCAGTGAGCAGTTCTTC. Amino acid sequence: CASSFGTAVSEQFF.

This rearrangement joins TRBV6-6 to TRBJ2-7, with 9 bases aligning to TRBD1. The J segment lost 5 bases and the V segment lost 7 bases, leaving 9 bases of the junction unmatched. The V gene's germline CDR1 is MNHNY and CDR2 SVGAGI (reference sequence). CDR3 length: 14 residues. In nucleotides, the CDR3 is TGTGCCAGCACTCCAACCGGGACAGGGAACGAGCAGTACTTC. As protein: CASTPTGTGNEQYF.

The sample holds one count of this clone. The gene calls are TRBV15 and TRBJ2-7; 9 nucleotides match TRBD1. The germline gives CDR1 LNHNV, CDR2 YYDKDF (reference sequence). J gave up 2 bases and V 5 bases, and 7 bases lay outside the gene matches. The CDR3 consists of 15 residues. This chain's CDR3 is CATSPRTGDTYEQYF. The DNA for the CDR3 is TGTGCCACCAGCCCGCGGACAGGGGATACCTACGAGCAGTACTTC.

V and J are TRBV10-1 and TRBJ1-1, with D possibly being TRBD1 (5 bases). The CDR3 covers 12 residues. Germline assignment: CDR1 WNHNN and CDR2 SYGVQD (reference sequence). The V end was cut by 2 bases, the J end by 5 bases, with 6 bases between. The CDR3, as DNA: TGCGCCAGCAGTGAGGGGGGGACTGAAGCTTTCTTT. This gives the protein CASSEGGTEAFF.

The chain is built from TRBV4-1 and TRBJ2-1, with 7 bases matching TRBD1. V was clipped by 4 bases and J by 5 bases; unmatched bases: 8. CDR3 size: 15 residues. Germline lookup yields CDR1 MGHRA and CDR2 YSYEKL. In DNA form, the CDR3 reads TGCGCCAGCAGCCCGACCGGGACAGCAAACAATGAGCAGTTCTTC. The encoded protein is CASSPTGTANNEQFF.

The chain recombines TRBV4-3 with TRBJ2-7, with TRBD1 identical over 7 bases. Germline V CDR1 and CDR2: LGHNA, YSLEER. The CDR3 length is 16 residues. Trimming at V came to 0 bases and at J to 2 bases, leaving 7 bases not matched to a gene. CDR3 sequence reads: CASSQDGRQGAYEQYF. CDR3 in DNA: TGCGCCAGCAGCCAAGATGGGAGACAGGGAGCCTACGAGCAGTACTTC.

This clone was observed a few times. This chain connects TRBV6-5 to TRBJ2-5; 8 bases fit TRBD1. The trim removed 6 bases at V and 5 bases at J, leaving 11 bases unmatched. This CDR3 contains 15 residues. The germline gives CDR1 MNHEY, CDR2 SVGAGI. The CDR3 loop reads CASRSPRGPGETQYF. The DNA of the CDR3 is TGTGCCAGCAGGTCCCCCAGGGGGCCAGGGGAGACCCAGTACTTC.

The J gene is TRBJ2-7, the V gene TRBV10-2, with a possible D match to TRBD2 (6 bases). Germline values: CDR1 WSHSY, CDR2 SAAADI. The CDR3 spans 16 residues. Trimming removed 2 bases from V and 9 bases from J, with 23 bases in between. This chain's CDR3 is CASSEIAGPRPSGQYF. The DNA for the CDR3 is TGCGCCAGCAGTGAGATCGCGGGGCCGCGCCCGTCCGGGCAGTACTTC.

The chain recombines TRBV7-2 with TRBJ2-1, with 8 bases lining up with TRBD2. Germline V gene sequence: CDR1 SGHTA, CDR2 FQGNSA. The V and J ends lost 4 bases and 2 bases, in that order; junction bases with no gene match: 4. This CDR3 is 15 amino acids long. DNA of the CDR3: TGTGCCAGCAGCTCCACTAGCGGCCCCTACAATGAGCAGTTCTTC. Residues: CASSSTSGPYNEQFF.

The chain uses TRBV7-2 and TRBJ2-7, with 10 bases identical to TRBD1. Trimming removed 5 bases from V and 6 bases from J; junction bases left unmatched: 7. The CDR3 is 14 residues long. Germline V gives CDR1 SGHTA, CDR2 FQGNSA. This CDR3 reads CASSGDRGRAEQYF. CDR3 coding DNA: TGTGCCAGCAGCGGAGACAGGGGGCGAGCCGAGCAGTACTTC. The full variable domain, rest sourced from reference TRBV7-2 and TRBJ2-7, is GAGVSQSPSNKVTEKGKDVELRCDPISGHTALYWYRQSLGQGLEFLIYFQGNSAPDKSGLPSDRFSAERTGGSVSTLTIQRTQQEDSAVYLCASSGDRGRAEQYFGPGTRLTVT.

The J gene is TRBJ1-2, the V gene TRBV6-5; D remains ambiguous. CDR1 MNHEY and CDR2 SVGAGI come from the germline V gene. There are 14 residues in the CDR3. V lost 5 bases to trimming and J lost 4 bases, with 14 bases between them. CDR3: CASSPNSFGYGYTF. The CDR3 DNA follows: TGTGCCAGCAGTCCAAACAGTTTCGGCTATGGCTACACCTTC.

The gene calls are TRBV15 and TRBJ1-5; the match to TRBD1 covers 9 bases. Germline CDR1 LNHNV, CDR2 YYDKDF (reference sequence). This CDR3 contains 19 residues. The V segment lost 0 bases and the J segment 0 bases; nucleotides outside the gene matches: 9. The CDR3 here is CATSRDNRGLPYSNQPQHF. The CDR3 bases are TGTGCCACCAGCAGAGATAACAGGGGGCTGCCTTATAGCAATCAGCCCCAGCATTTT.

The chain recombines TRBV27 with TRBJ2-1, with TRBD1 matching over 8 bases. The CDR3 runs 14 residues. Losses at the gene ends were 5 bases for V and 3 bases for J; bases not matched to a gene: 3. Germline assignment: CDR1 MNHEY and CDR2 SMNVEV (reference sequence). CDR3 amino acids: CASSEQGGYNEQFF. The CDR3 nucleotides are TGTGCCAGCAGTGAACAGGGGGGCTACAATGAGCAGTTCTTC.

The chain is built from TRBV28 and TRBJ1-5; 8 bases line up with TRBD1. Unmatched junction bases numbered 10, after V lost 5 bases and J lost 4 bases. CDR3 length: 16 residues. The germline gives CDR1 MDHEN, CDR2 SYDVKM. The CDR3 protein is CASSTPSTGENQPQHF. The CDR3 DNA reads as TGTGCCAGCAGTACCCCTTCGACAGGGGAAAATCAGCCCCAGCATTTT.

The chain uses TRBV6-1 and TRBJ2-5; 14 bases align to TRBD2. In germline, CDR1 is MNHNS, CDR2 SASEGT. The CDR3 covers 16 residues. V was pared by 2 bases and J by 9 bases, with 8 bases of the junction left unmatched. The CDR3 spells CASSEFPGLAGEAQYF. The CDR3 bases are TGTGCCAGCAGTGAATTTCCGGGACTAGCGGGGGAGGCCCAGTACTTC.

This chain uses TRBV5-8 with TRBJ2-5; D ambiguous. Germline V gene sequence: CDR1 SGHTS, CDR2 YDEGEE. V dropped 7 bases and J dropped 2 bases, with 18 bases sitting between them. CDR3 length: 15 residues. The CDR3 nucleotides read TGTGCCAGCGTCAAACGCGTCCGGCGGCAAGAGACCCAGTACTTC. It yields the protein CASVKRVRRQETQYF.

The chain employs TRBV9 and TRBJ2-3, with 9 positions matching TRBD1. The V gene's germline CDR1 is SGDLS and CDR2 YYNGEE. V shed 2 bases and J 3 bases; nucleotides not matched to a gene: 4. The CDR3 is made up of 15 amino acids. The DNA of the CDR3 is TGTGCCAGCAGCGTTCGGGACAGGGAAACAGATACGCAGTATTTT. It encodes CASSVRDRETDTQYF.

V usage is TRBV29-1 and J usage is TRBJ1-1; the match to TRBD1 covers 8 bases. The CDR3 loop spans 13 amino acids. CDR1 is SQVTM, CDR2 ANQGSEA, per germline. Trimming at V came to 7 bases and at J to 0 bases, leaving 4 bases not matched to a gene. CDR3 DNA: TGCAGCGGGGACAGGAACTTGAACACTGAAGCTTTCTTT. Translated: CSGDRNLNTEAFF.